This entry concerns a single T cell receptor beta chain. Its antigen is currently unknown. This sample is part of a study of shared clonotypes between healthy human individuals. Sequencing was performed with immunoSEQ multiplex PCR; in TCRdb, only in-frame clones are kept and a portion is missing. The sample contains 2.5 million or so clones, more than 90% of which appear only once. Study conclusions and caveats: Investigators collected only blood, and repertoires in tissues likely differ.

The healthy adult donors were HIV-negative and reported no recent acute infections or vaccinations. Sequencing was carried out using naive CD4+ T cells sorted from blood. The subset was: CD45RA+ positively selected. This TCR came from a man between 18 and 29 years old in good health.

DNA for the CDR3: TGTGCCAGCAGCTTAAGGTCGGGGGGGCAGGACGAAAAACTGTTTTTT. It yields the protein CASSLRSGGQDEKLFF. V usage is TRBV11-2 and J usage is TRBJ1-4; weak D call: TRBD1 (6 bases). The CDR3 covers 16 residues. V lost 2 bases and J 8 bases, leaving 18 bases between the germline ends. Germline V gene data show CDR1 as SGHAT and CDR2 as FQNNGV.